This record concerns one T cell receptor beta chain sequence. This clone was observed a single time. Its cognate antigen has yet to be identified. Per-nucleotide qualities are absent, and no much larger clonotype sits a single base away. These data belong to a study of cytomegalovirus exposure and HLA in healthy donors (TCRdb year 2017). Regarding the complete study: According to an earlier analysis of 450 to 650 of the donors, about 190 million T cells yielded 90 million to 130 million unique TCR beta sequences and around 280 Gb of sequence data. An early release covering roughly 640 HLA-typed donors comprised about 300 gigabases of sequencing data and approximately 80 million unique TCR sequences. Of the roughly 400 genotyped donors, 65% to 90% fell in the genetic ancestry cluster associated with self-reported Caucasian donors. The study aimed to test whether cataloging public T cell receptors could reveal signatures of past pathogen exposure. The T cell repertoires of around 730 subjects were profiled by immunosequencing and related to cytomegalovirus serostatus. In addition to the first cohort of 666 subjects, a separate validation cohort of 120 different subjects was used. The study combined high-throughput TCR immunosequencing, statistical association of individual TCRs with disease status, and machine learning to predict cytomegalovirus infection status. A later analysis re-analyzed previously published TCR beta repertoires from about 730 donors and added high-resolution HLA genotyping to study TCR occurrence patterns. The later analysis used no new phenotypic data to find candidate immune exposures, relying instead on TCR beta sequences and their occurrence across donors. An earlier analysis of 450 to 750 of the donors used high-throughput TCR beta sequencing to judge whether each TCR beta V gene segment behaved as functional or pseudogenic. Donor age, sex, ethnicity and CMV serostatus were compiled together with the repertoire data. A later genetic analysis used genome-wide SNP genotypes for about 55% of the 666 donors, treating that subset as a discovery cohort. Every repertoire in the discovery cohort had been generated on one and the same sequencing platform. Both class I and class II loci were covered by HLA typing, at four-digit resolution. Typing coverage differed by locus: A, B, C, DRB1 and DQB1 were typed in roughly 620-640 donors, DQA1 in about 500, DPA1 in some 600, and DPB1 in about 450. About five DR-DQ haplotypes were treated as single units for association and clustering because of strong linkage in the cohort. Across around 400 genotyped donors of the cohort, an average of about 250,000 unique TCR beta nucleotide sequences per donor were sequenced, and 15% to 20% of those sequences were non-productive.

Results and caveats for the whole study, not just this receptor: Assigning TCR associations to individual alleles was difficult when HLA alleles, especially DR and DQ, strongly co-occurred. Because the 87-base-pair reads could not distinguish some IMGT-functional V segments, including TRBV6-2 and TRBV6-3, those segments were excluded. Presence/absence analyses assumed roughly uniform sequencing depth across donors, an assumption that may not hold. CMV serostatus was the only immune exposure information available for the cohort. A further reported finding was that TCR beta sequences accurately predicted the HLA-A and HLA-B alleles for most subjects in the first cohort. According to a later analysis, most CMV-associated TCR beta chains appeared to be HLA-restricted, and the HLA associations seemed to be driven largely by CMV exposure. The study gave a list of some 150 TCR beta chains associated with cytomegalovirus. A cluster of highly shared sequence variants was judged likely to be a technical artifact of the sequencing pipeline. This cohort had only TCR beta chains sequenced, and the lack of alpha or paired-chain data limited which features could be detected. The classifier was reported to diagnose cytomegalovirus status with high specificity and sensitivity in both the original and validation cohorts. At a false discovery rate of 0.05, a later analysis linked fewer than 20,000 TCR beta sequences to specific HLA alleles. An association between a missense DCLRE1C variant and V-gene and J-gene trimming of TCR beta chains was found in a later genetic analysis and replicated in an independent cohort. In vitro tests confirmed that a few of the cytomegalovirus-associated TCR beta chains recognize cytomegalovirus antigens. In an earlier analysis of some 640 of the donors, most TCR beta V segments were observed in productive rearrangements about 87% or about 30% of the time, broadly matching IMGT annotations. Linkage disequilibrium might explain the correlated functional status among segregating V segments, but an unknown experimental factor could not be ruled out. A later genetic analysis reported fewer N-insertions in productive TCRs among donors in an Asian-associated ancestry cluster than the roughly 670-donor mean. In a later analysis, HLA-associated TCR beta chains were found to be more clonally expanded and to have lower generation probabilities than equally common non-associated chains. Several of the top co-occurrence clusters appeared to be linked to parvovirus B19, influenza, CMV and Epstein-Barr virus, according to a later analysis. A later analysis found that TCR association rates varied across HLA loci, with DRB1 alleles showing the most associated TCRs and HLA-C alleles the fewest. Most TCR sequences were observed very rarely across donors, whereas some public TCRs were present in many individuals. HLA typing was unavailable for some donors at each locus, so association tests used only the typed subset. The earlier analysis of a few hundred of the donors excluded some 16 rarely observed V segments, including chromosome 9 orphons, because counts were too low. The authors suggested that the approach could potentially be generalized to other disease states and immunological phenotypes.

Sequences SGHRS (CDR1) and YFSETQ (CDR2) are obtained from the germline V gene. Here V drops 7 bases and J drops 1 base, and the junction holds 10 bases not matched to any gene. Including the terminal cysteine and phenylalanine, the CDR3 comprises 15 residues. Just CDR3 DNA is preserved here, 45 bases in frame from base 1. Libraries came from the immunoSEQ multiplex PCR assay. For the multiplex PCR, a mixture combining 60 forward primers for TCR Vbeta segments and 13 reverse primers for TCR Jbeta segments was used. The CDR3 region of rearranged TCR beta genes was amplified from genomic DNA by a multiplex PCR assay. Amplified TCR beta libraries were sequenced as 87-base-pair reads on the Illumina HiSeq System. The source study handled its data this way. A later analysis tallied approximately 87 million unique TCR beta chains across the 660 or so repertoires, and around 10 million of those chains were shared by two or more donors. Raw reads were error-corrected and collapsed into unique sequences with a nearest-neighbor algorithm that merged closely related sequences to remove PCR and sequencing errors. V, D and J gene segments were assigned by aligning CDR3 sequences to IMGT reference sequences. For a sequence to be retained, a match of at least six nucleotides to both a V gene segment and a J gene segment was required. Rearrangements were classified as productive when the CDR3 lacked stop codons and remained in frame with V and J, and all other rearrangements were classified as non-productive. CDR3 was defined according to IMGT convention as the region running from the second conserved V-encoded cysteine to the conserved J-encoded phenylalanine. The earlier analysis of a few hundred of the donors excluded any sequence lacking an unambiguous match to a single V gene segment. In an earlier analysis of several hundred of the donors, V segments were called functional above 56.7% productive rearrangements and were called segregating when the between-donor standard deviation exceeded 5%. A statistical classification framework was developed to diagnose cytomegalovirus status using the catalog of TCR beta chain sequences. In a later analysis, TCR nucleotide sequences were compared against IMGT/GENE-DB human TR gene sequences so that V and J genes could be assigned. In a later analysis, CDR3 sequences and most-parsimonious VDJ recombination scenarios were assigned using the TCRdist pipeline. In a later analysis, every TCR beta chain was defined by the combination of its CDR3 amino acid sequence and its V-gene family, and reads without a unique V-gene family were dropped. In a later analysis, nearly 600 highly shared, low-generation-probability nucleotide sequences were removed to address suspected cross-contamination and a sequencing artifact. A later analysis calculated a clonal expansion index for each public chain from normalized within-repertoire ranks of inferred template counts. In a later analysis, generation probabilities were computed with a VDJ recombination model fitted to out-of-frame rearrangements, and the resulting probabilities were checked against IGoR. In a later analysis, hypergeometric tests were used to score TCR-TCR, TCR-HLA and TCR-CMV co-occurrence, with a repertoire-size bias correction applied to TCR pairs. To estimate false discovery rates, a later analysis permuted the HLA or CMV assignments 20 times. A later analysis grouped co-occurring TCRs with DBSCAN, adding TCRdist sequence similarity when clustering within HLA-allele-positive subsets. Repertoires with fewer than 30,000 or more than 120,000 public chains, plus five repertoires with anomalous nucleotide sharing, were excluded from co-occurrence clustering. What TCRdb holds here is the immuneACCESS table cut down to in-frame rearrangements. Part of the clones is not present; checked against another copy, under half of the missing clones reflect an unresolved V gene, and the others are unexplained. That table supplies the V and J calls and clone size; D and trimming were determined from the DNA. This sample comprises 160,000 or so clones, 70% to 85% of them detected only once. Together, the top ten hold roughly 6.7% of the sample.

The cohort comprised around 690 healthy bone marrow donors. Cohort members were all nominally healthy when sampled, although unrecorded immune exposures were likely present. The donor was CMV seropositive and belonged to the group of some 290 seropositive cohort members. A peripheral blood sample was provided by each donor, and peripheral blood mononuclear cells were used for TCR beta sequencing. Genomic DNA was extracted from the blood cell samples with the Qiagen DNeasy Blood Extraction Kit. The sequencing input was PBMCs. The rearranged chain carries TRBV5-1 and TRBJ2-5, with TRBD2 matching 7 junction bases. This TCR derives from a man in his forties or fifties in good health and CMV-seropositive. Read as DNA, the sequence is TGCGCCAGCGCACAAGCGGGGCAGGGCCAAGAGACCCAGTACTTC. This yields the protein CASAQAGQGQETQYF.